Shown below are 3 T cell receptor beta chains from a single sample sequenced in a study of cytomegalovirus exposure and HLA in healthy donors. The PCR ran on 60 Vbeta and 13 Jbeta primers. Here immunoSEQ multiplex PCR was the method, and the copy in TCRdb shows in-frame clones only, minus some. The sample contains roughly 130,000 clones, roughly 80% of which appear only once. The sequenced sample consisted of PBMCs. The receptors here all came from a man aged 35-49 years in good health and CMV-seronegative.

The chain links TRBV7-2 to TRBJ2-5; TRBD2 is a possible D gene (7 bases). V lost 5 bases and J lost 9, with 19 bases in between. Looked up from germline, CDR1 is SGHTA and CDR2 is FQGNSA. The CDR3 covers 14 residues. The CDR3 DNA reads TGTGCCAGCAGCACGACCGGGGGGCCAGGGGCCCAGTACTTC. It yields the protein CASSTTGGPGAQYF.

The chain recombines TRBV10-3 with TRBJ2-5; 7 positions agree with TRBD2. CDR1 is ENHRY and CDR2 is SYGVKD in the germline V gene. The CDR3 sequence is 13 residues long. The V and J ends lost 8 bases and 2 bases, in that order; junction bases with no gene match: 5. CDR3 sequence (DNA): TGTGCCATCGCACCGGGAGGTCAAGAGACCCAGTACTTC. Residues: CAIAPGGQETQYF.

This rearrangement joins TRBV2 to TRBJ2-7; TRBD2 agrees at 7 bases. CDR1 is SNHLY and CDR2 is FYNNEI in the germline V gene. V shed 6 bases and J 0 bases; nucleotides not matched to a gene: 5. The CDR3 spans 14 residues. The CDR3 sequence: CASRASGNSYEQYF. The CDR3 DNA is TGTGCCAGCAGAGCTAGCGGAAACTCCTACGAGCAGTACTTC. The full variable domain, completed using reference TRBV2 and TRBJ2-7, is EPEVTQTPSHQVTQMGQEVILRCVPISNHLYFYWYRQILGQKVEFLVSFYNNEISEKSEIFDDQFSVERPDGSNFTLKIRSTKLEDSAMYFCASRASGNSYEQYFGPGTRLTVT.